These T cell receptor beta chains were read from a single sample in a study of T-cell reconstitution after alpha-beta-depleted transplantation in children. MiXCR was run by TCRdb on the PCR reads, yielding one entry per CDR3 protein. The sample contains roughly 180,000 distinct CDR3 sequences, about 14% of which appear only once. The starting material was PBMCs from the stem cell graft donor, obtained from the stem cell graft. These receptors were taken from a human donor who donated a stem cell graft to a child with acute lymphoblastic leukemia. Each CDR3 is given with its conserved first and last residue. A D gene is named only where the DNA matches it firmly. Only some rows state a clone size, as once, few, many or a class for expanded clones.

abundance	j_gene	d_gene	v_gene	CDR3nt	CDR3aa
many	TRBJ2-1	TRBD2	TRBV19	TGTGCCAGTAGTATTCAACTAGCGGGAGGAAGAAATGAGCAGTTCTTC	CASSIQLAGGRNEQFF
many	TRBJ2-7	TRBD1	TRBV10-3	TGTGCCATCAGTGCCCCAGGGACAGGCGAGAATAGCGAGCAGTACTTC	CAISAPGTGENSEQYF
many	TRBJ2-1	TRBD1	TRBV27	TGTGCCAGCAATAAGGACAGGGCGTCGGGCAATGAGCAGTTCTTC	CASNKDRASGNEQFF
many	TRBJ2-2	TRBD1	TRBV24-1	TGTGCCACCCCCGGGACAGGGTGCACCGGGGAGCTGTTTTTT	CATPGTGCTGELFF
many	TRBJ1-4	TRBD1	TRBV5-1	TGCGCCAGCAGCACCGGGACAGCCGAAAAACTGTTTTTT	CASSTGTAEKLFF
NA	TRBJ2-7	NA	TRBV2	TGTGCCAGCAGTGCCTGGACCCAGTACGAGCAGTACTTC	CASSAWTQYEQYF
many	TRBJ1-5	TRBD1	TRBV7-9	TGTGCCAGCAGCTATGGGACAGGGATCTATCAGCCCCAGCATTTT	CASSYGTGIYQPQHF
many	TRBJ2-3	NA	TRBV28	TGTGCCAGCAGTTCCCACCGAAGGGGGGCTAGCACAGATACGCAGTATTTT	CASSSHRRGASTDTQYF
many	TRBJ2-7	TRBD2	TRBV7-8	TGTGCCAGCAGCTTAGAGCTAGCGGGAGTCTACGAGCAGTACTTC	CASSLELAGVYEQYF
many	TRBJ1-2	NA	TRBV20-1	TGCAGTGCTGGTACCGGGACATTCGATGGCTACACCTTC	CSAGTGTFDGYTF
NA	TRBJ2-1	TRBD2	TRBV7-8	TGTGCCAGCAGCTATCTAGCGGGCGGTGAGCAGTTCTTC	CASSYLAGGEQFF
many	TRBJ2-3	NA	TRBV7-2	TGTGCCAGCAGCTTAGCGAGTGGAGGGGGTACAGATACGCAGTATTTT	CASSLASGGGTDTQYF
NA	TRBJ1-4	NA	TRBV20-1	TGCAGTGCTAGATCCCAGGGGTCAACTAATGAAAAACTGTTTTTT	CSARSQGSTNEKLFF
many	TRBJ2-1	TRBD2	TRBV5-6	TGTGCCAGCAGCTTTTCACCGACTAGCGGGATATTTTCTGAGCAGTTCTTC	CASSFSPTSGIFSEQFF
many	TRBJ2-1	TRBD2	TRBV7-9	TGTGCCAGCAGCTTATTCGGCGGGAGGCCCGGGAATGAGCAGTTCTTC	CASSLFGGRPGNEQFF
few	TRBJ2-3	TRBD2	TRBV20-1	TGCAGTGCTAGAGATTTACTAGCGGGAGCAGAGACAGATACGCAGTATTTT	CSARDLLAGAETDTQYF
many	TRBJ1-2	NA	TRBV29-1	TGCAGCGTTGTCGGTCTTGGGGGGAAAACTAACTATGGCTACACCTTC	CSVVGLGGKTNYGYTF
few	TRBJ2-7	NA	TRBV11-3	TGTGCCAGCAGCACCACTCGGCATATTCGCTCCTACGAGCAGTACTTC	CASSTTRHIRSYEQYF
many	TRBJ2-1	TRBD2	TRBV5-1	TGCGCCAGCAGCTTCATAGCGGGAGGGCACAATGAGCAGTTCTTC	CASSFIAGGHNEQFF
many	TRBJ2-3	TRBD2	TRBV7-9	TGTGCCAGCAGCTTCAGCGGGAGGGGGACAGATACGCAGTATTTT	CASSFSGRGTDTQYF
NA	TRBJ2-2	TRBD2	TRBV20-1	TGCAGTGCTAGGGAAATGGGACTAGCGGGAGCCGGGGAGCTGTTTTTT	CSAREMGLAGAGELFF
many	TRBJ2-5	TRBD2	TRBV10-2	TGCGCCAGCCATTTCGATGGACTAGCGGTACAAGAGACCCAGTACTTC	CASHFDGLAVQETQYF
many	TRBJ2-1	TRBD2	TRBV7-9	TGTGCCAGCAGCTCGCCAGGGACTAGCGGATCCTACAATGAGCAGTTCTTC	CASSSPGTSGSYNEQFF
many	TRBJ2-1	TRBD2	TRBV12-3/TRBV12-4	TGTGCCAGCAGTACTAGCGGAACATCCTACAATGAGCAGTTCTTC	CASSTSGTSYNEQFF
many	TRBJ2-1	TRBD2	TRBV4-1	TGCGCCAGCAGGGACGGGACTAGCGGATACAATGAGCAGTTCTTC	CASRDGTSGYNEQFF
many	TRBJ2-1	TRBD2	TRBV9	TGTGCCAGCAACTTCGGGGAGCGGGAACACGATGAGCAGTTCTTC	CASNFGEREHDEQFF
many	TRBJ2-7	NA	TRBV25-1	TGTGCCAGCAGTGAATGGTCCGACCACGAGCAGTACTTC	CASSEWSDHEQYF
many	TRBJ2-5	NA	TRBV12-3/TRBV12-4	TGTGCCAGCAGCCTAGGGTCCTCAGGGAGGGAGACCCAGTACTTC	CASSLGSSGRETQYF
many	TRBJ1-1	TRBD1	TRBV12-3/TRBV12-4	TGTGCCAGCAGTTCCACCCGGGACAGCTATGAAGCTTTCTTT	CASSSTRDSYEAFF
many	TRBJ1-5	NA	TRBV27	TGTGCCAGCGGCGTCAATCAGCCCCAGCATTTT	CASGVNQPQHF
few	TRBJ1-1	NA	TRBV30	TGTGCCTGGACCTCCCATATGAACACTGAAGCTTTCTTT	CAWTSHMNTEAFF
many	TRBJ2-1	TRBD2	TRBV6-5	TGTGCCAGCAGCCCACTAGCGGGAGGCCCCGCCGGACAGCAGTTCTTC	CASSPLAGGPAGQQFF
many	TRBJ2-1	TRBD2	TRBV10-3	TGTGCCATCAGTGGAATCGTGCGGGAGGGCCGGTCCTACAATGAGCAGTTCTTC	CAISGIVREGRSYNEQFF
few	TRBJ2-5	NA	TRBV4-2	TGTGCCAGCAGCCAATCTGATGACCGTGACGAGACCCAGTACTTC	CASSQSDDRDETQYF
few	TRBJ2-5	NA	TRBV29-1	TGCAGCGTTGGGCGGCGGGCGTTACCTCAAGAGACCCAGTACTTC	CSVGRRALPQETQYF
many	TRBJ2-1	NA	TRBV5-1	TGCGCCAGCAGCGCAGCGGAGGGCAATGAGCAGTTCTTC	CASSAAEGNEQFF
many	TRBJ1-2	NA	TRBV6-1	TGTGCCAGCAGTGGGCTCAGAGGTCCTATAGTCTACACCTTC	CASSGLRGPIVYTF
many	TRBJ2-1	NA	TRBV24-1	TGTGCCACCAGTGTGGTCGCGGAGGGCAGGAATGAGCAGTTCTTC	CATSVVAEGRNEQFF
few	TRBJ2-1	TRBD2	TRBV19	TGTGCCAGTAGTTGGCTAGCGGGCTCCTACAATGAGCAGTTCTTC	CASSWLAGSYNEQFF
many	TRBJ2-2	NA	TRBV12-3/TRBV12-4	TGTGCCAGCAGAGGGGACTTCCAGACCGGGGAGCTGTTTTTT	CASRGDFQTGELFF
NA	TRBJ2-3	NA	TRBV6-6	TGTGCCAGCGGGTCAGATACGCAGTATTTT	CASGSDTQYF
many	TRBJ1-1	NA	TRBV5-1	TGCGCCAGCAGCTTGTCAGGGGTGAACACTGAAGCTTTCTTT	CASSLSGVNTEAFF
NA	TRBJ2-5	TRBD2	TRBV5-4	TGTGCCAGCAGCTTGGAACTAGCGGGCCTCCAAGAGACCCAGTACTTC	CASSLELAGLQETQYF
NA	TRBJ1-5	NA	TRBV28	TGTGCCTCCCGCCCTGGGACGGGCCAGCCCCAGCATTTT	CASRPGTGQPQHF
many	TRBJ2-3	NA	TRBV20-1	TGCAGTGCTCAGAGGCCGGGAGACCCAGATACGCAGTATTTT	CSAQRPGDPDTQYF
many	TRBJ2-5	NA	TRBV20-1	TGCAGTGCTAGCCCGGGACGGGGTCAAGAGACCCAGTACTTC	CSASPGRGQETQYF
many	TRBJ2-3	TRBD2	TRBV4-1	TGCGCCAGCAGATCAAGCGGGGGTAGCACAGATACGCAGTATTTT	CASRSSGGSTDTQYF
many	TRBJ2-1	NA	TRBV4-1	TGCGCCAGCAGCCCCCAGAACTCCTACAATGAGCAGTTCTTC	CASSPQNSYNEQFF